The rows below give T cell receptor beta chains drawn from one sample of a study of T-cell memory formation after mild COVID-19. In TCRdb, the 5' RACE reads were re-called with MiXCR into one record per CDR3 protein. The sample holds approximately 340,000 distinct CDR3 sequences, more than 15% seen once. Sequencing was done on a sample of PBMCs or a T cell subset sorted from them (not recorded which). The receptors were sampled from a young man who had mild COVID-19 (a few samples of this study predate the infection). Cell type and time point are not known. The CDR3 runs from the conserved cysteine through the conserved F or W. The D gene is left open where the match is weak. Not all rows give a size; the values are once, few, many and, for expanded clones, a class.

V	size	J	D	CDR3	DNA
TRBV6-5	-	TRBJ2-7	-	CASSYDGQGGYEQYF	TGTGCCAGCAGTTACGATGGGCAGGGCGGCTACGAGCAGTACTTC
TRBV7-2	-	TRBJ1-1	TRBD1	CASSFRDRGSRNTEAFF	TGTGCCAGCAGCTTCAGAGACAGGGGAAGCCGCAACACTGAAGCTTTCTTT
TRBV10-3	few	TRBJ1-3	-	CAISEPQRGPGNTIYF	TGTGCCATCAGTGAGCCCCAACGGGGTCCCGGAAACACCATATATTTT
TRBV5-1	many	TRBJ2-3	-	CASSLQDTQYF	TGCGCCAGCAGCTTGCAAGATACGCAGTATTTT
TRBV11-2	few	TRBJ1-4	TRBD1	CASSLGQGGGEKLFF	TGTGCCAGCAGCTTAGGACAGGGTGGAGGTGAAAAACTGTTTTTT
TRBV10-3	few	TRBJ2-7	-	CAISDQPRNAYEQYF	TGTGCCATCAGTGATCAGCCTCGAAATGCCTACGAGCAGTACTTC
TRBV7-2	-	TRBJ1-1	-	CASSSTGASWDTEAFF	TGTGCCAGCAGCTCCACAGGAGCCAGCTGGGACACTGAAGCTTTCTTT
TRBV4-3	few	TRBJ2-2	-	CASSQESHPNTGELFF	TGCGCCAGCAGCCAAGAGTCACACCCGAACACCGGGGAGCTGTTTTTT
TRBV7-8	few	TRBJ2-3	-	CASSFFSTDTQYF	TGTGCCAGCAGCTTTTTTAGCACAGATACGCAGTATTTT
TRBV5-1	few	TRBJ2-5	-	CASSPTAAQETQYF	TGCGCCAGCAGCCCGACGGCGGCGCAAGAGACCCAGTACTTC
TRBV7-2	many	TRBJ1-6	TRBD1	CASSQRDRGTLHF	TGTGCCAGCAGCCAACGGGACAGGGGAACCCTCCACTTT
TRBV7-8	-	TRBJ2-1	TRBD2	CASSPGGGGLKNEQFF	TGTGCCAGCAGCCCTGGCGGGGGGGGCCTGAAGAATGAGCAGTTCTTC
TRBV4-3	few	TRBJ1-2	TRBD1	CASSQERQGEGNYGYTF	TGCGCCAGCAGCCAAGAGCGCCAGGGGGAAGGAAACTATGGCTACACCTTC
TRBV11-2	-	TRBJ2-2	-	CASSPLRADTGELFF	TGTGCCAGCAGCCCACTAAGGGCGGACACCGGGGAGCTGTTTTTT
TRBV5-1	many	TRBJ1-1	-	CASRPSPDSFNTEAFF	TGCGCCAGCAGACCCTCCCCGGACAGCTTCAACACTGAAGCTTTCTTT
TRBV6-5	few	TRBJ1-6	-	CASSYSLPTLHF	TGTGCCAGCAGTTACTCGCTCCCGACCCTCCACTTT
TRBV9	few	TRBJ2-2	-	CASSVQGLSSGELFF	TGTGCCAGCAGCGTCCAGGGGTTATCGTCCGGGGAGCTGTTTTTT
TRBV4-1	-	TRBJ1-1	TRBD1	CASSRDRGGMAEAFF	TGCGCCAGCAGCCGAGACAGGGGAGGAATGGCTGAAGCTTTCTTT
TRBV6-2/TRBV6-3	-	TRBJ1-5	-	CASRPTGISNQPQHF	TGTGCCAGCAGACCTACAGGGATTAGCAATCAGCCCCAGCATTTT
TRBV7-3	-	TRBJ2-5	-	CASSLNGLGETQYF	TGTGCCAGCAGCTTAAATGGGCTGGGCGAGACCCAGTACTTC
TRBV20-1	-	TRBJ1-2	-	CSARKAGGLVYGYTF	TGCAGTGCTAGAAAGGCGGGGGGGCTTGTCTATGGCTACACCTTC
TRBV7-8	few	TRBJ2-3	-	CASSSTTGGPTDTQYF	TGTGCCAGCAGCTCGACCACCGGGGGCCCCACAGATACGCAGTATTTT
TRBV7-9	few	TRBJ2-5	TRBD1	CASSPQTGGFGETQYF	TGTGCCAGCAGCCCGCAGACAGGGGGGTTTGGGGAGACCCAGTACTTC
TRBV7-3	-	TRBJ2-2	TRBD1	CASSDGQVTGELFF	TGTGCCAGCAGCGACGGACAGGTCACCGGGGAGCTGTTTTTT
TRBV20-1	few	TRBJ1-5	-	CSARDPRGSQPQHF	TGCAGTGCTAGAGATCCCCGGGGTAGTCAGCCCCAGCATTTT
TRBV30	-	TRBJ2-7	TRBD1	CAWGDRRSYEQYF	TGTGCCTGGGGGGACAGACGATCCTACGAGCAGTACTTC
TRBV28	-	TRBJ2-3	TRBD1	CASSSLSRTGLSDTQYF	TGTGCCAGCAGTTCCCTATCCCGGACAGGGTTATCAGATACGCAGTATTTT
TRBV11-2	-	TRBJ2-4	-	CHPGQPVAKNIQYF	TGTCATCCAGGACAGCCGGTAGCCAAAAACATTCAGTACTTC
TRBV4-3	many	TRBJ2-7	-	CASSKGPTYEQYF	TGCGCCAGCAGCAAGGGACCGACCTACGAGCAGTACTTC
TRBV7-9	many	TRBJ2-3	-	CASSLGLGERAADTQYF	TGTGCCAGCAGCTTAGGCCTCGGAGAGAGGGCAGCAGATACGCAGTATTTT
TRBV5-1	-	TRBJ2-2	TRBD1	CASSRDRDRPLFTGELFF	TGCGCCAGCAGCCGAGACAGGGACAGGCCCTTGTTTACCGGGGAGCTGTTTTTT
TRBV20-1	few	TRBJ1-2	TRBD1	CSARRSAGGGYTF	TGCAGTGCTAGGCGGTCGGCAGGGGGCGGCTACACCTTC
TRBV18	-	TRBJ1-2	-	CASSPPSSGNYGYTF	TGTGCCAGCTCACCACCGAGCTCCGGGAACTATGGCTACACCTTC
TRBV7-9	few	TRBJ2-3	-	CASTAGRTDTQYF	TGTGCCAGCACAGCTGGAAGAACAGATACGCAGTATTTT
TRBV13	few	TRBJ2-1	TRBD2	CASSLGPSGGADNEQFF	TGTGCCAGCAGCTTAGGTCCCAGCGGGGGGGCAGATAATGAGCAGTTCTTC
TRBV29-1	few	TRBJ2-1	TRBD1	CSANQGAGSYNEQFF	TGCAGCGCGAATCAGGGGGCCGGTTCCTACAATGAGCAGTTCTTC
TRBV7-2	few	TRBJ1-6	-	CASSPGGGAYNSPLHF	TGTGCCAGCAGCCCCGGGGGGGGGGCCTATAATTCACCCCTCCACTTT
TRBV6-5	-	TRBJ1-5	-	CASSYSYDQPQHF	TGTGCCAGCAGTTACTCGTACGATCAGCCCCAGCATTTT
TRBV9	few	TRBJ2-1	TRBD1	CASSVLGQSSYNEQFF	TGTGCCAGCAGCGTACTGGGACAGAGCTCCTACAATGAGCAGTTCTTC
TRBV7-2	once	TRBJ2-1	-	CASSLSGTPYNEQFF	TGTGCCAGCAGCTTATCCGGGACACCCTACAATGAGCAGTTCTTC
TRBV25-1	few	TRBJ1-1	-	CATRAGEAFF	TGTGCCACCCGGGCAGGGGAAGCTTTCTTT
TRBV3-1	few	TRBJ2-1	TRBD1	CASSQDRGPGNEQFF	TGTGCCAGCAGCCAAGATAGGGGGCCGGGCAATGAGCAGTTCTTC
TRBV27	-	TRBJ2-3	-	CASSLGDKYTDTQYF	TGTGCCAGCAGTTTAGGGGACAAGTACACAGATACGCAGTATTTT
TRBV27	few	TRBJ2-1	-	CASSFFRAYNEQFF	TGTGCCAGCAGTTTTTTCAGGGCCTACAATGAGCAGTTCTTC
TRBV7-8	many	TRBJ2-5	-	CASSLGVGQETQYF	TGTGCCAGCAGCTTAGGTGTAGGCCAAGAGACCCAGTACTTC
TRBV6-5	few	TRBJ1-6	-	CASSRPTNYNSPLHF	TGTGCCAGCAGCAGACCGACTAATTATAATTCACCCCTCCACTTT
TRBV28	few	TRBJ1-1	-	CASSESLRLGTEAFF	TGTGCCAGCAGTGAGTCCCTTCGGCTGGGAACTGAAGCTTTCTTT
TRBV7-2	few	TRBJ2-3	TRBD2	CASSLGTSATDTQYF	TGTGCCAGCAGCTTGGGGACTAGCGCCACAGATACGCAGTATTTT